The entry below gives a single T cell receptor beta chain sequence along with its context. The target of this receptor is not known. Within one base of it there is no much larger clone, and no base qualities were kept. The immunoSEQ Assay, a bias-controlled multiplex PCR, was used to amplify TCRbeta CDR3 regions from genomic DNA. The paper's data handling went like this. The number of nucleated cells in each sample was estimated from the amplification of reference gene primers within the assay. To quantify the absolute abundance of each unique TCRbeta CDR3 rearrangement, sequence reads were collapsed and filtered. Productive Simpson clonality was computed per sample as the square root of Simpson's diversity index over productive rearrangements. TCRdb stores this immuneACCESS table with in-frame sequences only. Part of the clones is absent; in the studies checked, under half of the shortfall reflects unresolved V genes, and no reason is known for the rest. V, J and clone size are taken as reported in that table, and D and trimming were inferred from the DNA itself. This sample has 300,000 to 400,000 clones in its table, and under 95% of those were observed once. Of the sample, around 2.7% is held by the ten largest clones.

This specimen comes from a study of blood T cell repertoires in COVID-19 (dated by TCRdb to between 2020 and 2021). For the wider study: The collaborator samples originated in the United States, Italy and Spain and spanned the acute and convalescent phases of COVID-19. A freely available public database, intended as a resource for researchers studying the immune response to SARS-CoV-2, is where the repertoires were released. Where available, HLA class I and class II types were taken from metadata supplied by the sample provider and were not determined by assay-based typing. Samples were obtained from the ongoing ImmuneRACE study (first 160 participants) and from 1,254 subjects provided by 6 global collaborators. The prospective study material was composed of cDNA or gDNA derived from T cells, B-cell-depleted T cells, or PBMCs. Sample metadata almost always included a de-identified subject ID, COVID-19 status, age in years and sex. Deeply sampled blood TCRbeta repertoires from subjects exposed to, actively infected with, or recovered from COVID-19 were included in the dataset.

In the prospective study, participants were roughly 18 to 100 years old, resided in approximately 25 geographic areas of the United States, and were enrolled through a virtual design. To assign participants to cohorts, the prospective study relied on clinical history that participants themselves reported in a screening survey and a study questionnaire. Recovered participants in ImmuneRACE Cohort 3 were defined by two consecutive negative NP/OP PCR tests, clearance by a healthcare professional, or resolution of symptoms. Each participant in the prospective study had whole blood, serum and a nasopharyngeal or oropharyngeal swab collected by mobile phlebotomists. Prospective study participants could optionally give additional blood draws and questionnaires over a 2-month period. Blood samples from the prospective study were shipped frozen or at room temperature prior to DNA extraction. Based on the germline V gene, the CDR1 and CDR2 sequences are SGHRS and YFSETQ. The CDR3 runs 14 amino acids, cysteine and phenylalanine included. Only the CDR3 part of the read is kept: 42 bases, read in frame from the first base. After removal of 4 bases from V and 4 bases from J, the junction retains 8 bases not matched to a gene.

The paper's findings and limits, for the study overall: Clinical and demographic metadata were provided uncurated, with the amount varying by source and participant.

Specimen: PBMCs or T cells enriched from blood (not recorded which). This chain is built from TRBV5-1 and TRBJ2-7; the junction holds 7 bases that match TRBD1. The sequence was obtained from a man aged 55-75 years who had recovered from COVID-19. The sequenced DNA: TGCGCCAGCAGCCAAGGACAGGCCGCGTACGAGCAGTACTTC. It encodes CASSQGQAAYEQYF.